Only one count was recorded for the clone carrying this T cell receptor beta chain. The data were taken from a study of blood T cell repertoires in COVID-19. This table comes from immunoSEQ multiplex PCR, and its TCRdb copy is limited to in-frame clones, with some not included. This table has roughly 200,000 clones, around 80% appearing once. The germline V and J ends were trimmed by 4 bases and 4 bases, with 8 bases remaining between them. Germline V gives CDR1 SQVTM, CDR2 ANQGSEA. The CDR3 is made up of 12 amino acids. This receptor was identified in a human donor in a cohort sampled during active COVID-19. Specimen: peripheral blood. The J gene is TRBJ1-5, the V gene TRBV29-1; tentatively, D is TRBD1 (5 bases). The CDR3 loop is CSVGQWNQPQHF. CDR3 coding DNA: TGCAGCGTTGGACAGTGGAATCAGCCCCAGCATTTT.